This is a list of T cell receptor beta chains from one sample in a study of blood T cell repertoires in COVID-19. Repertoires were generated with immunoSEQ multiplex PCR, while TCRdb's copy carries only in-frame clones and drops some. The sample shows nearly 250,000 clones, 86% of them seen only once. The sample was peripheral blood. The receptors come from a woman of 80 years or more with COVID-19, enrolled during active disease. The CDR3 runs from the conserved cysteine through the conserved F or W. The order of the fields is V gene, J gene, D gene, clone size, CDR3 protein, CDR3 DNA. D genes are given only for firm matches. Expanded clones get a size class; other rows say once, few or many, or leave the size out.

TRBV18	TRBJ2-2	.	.	CASSPLQGPGELFF	TGTGCCAGCTCACCCTTACAGGGCCCCGGGGAGCTGTTTTTT
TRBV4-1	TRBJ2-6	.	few	CASSQDPGDSGANVLTF	TGCGCCAGCAGCCAAGATCCGGGTGACTCTGGGGCCAACGTCCTGACTTTC
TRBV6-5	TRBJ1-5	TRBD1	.	CASSYRGQGNQPQHF	TGTGCCAGCAGTTACAGAGGACAGGGCAATCAGCCCCAGCATTTT
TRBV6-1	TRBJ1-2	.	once	CASSDNQGSGYTF	TGTGCCAGCAGTGATAACCAGGGGAGCGGCTACACCTTC
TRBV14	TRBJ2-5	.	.	CASSQVKGVRRTETQYF	TGTGCCAGCAGCCAAGTTAAGGGGGTACGAAGAACGGAGACCCAGTACTTC
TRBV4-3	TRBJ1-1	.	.	CASSERLNTEAFF	TGCGCCAGCAGTGAGCGGCTTAACACTGAAGCTTTCTTT
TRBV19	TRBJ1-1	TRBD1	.	CASSDGTGMNTEAFF	TGTGCCAGTAGTGATGGGACAGGGATGAACACTGAAGCTTTCTTT
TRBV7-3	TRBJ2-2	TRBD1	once	CASSRDSQRPGELFF	TGTGCCAGCAGCCGGGACAGCCAGCGTCCCGGGGAGCTGTTTTTT
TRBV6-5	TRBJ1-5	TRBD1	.	CASSYGGQSNQPQHF	TGTGCCAGCAGTTACGGGGGACAGAGCAATCAGCCCCAGCATTTT
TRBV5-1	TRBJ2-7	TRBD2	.	CASSLLTSAEQYF	TGCGCCAGCAGCCTACTGACTAGCGCCGAGCAGTACTTC
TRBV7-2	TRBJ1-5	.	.	CASSSGGNQPQHF	TGTGCCAGCAGCTCAGGGGGCAATCAGCCCCAGCATTTT
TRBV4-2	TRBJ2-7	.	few	CASRSPGNEQYF	TGTGCCAGCAGATCGCCGGGTAACGAGCAGTACTTC
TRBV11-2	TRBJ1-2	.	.	CASSFRSGDYGYTF	TGTGCCAGCAGCTTCAGATCAGGGGACTATGGCTACACCTTC
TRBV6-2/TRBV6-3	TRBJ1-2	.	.	CASSYGGGNNYGYTF	TGTGCCAGCAGTTACGGTGGAGGGAATAACTATGGCTACACCTTC
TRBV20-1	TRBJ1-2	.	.	CSAHDYGYTF	TGCAGTGCTCATGACTATGGCTACACCTTC
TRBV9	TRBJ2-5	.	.	CASSARSSSRETQYF	TGTGCCAGCAGCGCCCGGTCCTCTTCCCGAGAGACCCAGTACTTC
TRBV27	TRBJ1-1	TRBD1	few	CASSRKGDSTEAFF	TGTGCCAGCAGCCGAAAAGGGGACAGCACTGAAGCTTTCTTT
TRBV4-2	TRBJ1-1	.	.	CASSQIPGGAFF	TGTGCCAGCAGCCAAATTCCGGGGGGGGCTTTCTTT
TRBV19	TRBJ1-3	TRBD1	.	CASDRGPTGNTIYF	TGTGCCAGTGACAGGGGGCCTACTGGAAACACCATATATTTT
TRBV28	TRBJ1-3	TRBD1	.	CASRSQGAHGNTIYF	TGTGCCAGCAGGTCACAGGGGGCGCATGGAAACACCATATATTTT
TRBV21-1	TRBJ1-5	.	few	CASSSLDSRPSQPQHF	TGTGCCAGCAGCAGCCTGGACAGCCGACCCTCACAGCCCCAGCATTTT
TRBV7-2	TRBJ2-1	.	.	CASSLQRGTDNEQFF	TGTGCCAGCAGCTTACAGCGGGGGACAGACAATGAGCAGTTCTTC